The 24 T cell receptor beta chains presented below share a single source sample, sequenced in a study of OX40 agonist ivuxolimab in advanced cancers. Sequencing used immunoSEQ multiplex PCR; TCRdb keeps in-frame clones, though not all of them. The sample gives about 46,000 clones, 88% of which show up once; 50% to 60% is in the top ten. Here the sequenced sample was CD4+ or CD8+ T cells sorted from blood, taken in a trial of the OX40 agonist ivuxolimab. The origin of the receptors is an adult with an advanced solid tumor such as melanoma, head and neck, liver or kidney cancer.

This clone has just one count. CDR3 amino acids: CASSIDLGFTDTQYF. The CDR3 coding sequence is TGTGCCAGTAGTATAGATCTTGGGTTCACAGATACGCAGTATTTT. The gene calls are TRBV19 and TRBJ2-3; no reliable D call. Germline loops: CDR1 LNHDA, CDR2 SQIVND (reference sequence). The CDR3 consists of 15 residues. The V gene lost 0 bases and the J gene lost 2 bases, with 9 bases spanning the gap.

The chain combines TRBV7-2 with TRBJ1-2; TRBD1 matches at 12 bases. The J segment lost 8 bases and the V segment lost 5 bases, leaving 15 bases of the junction unmatched. The CDR3 spans 17 residues. CDR1 is SGHTA and CDR2 is FQGNSA in the germline V gene. The CDR3: CASSPGQGARRGLGYTF. As DNA, the CDR3 is TGTGCCAGCAGCCCGGGACAGGGGGCTCGACGGGGACTCGGCTACACCTTC.

The chain uses TRBV6-1 and TRBJ2-3, with TRBD2 matching 7 bases. Unmatched junction bases numbered 9, after V lost 6 bases and J lost 3 bases. This CDR3 region has 15 residues. In germline, CDR1 is MNHNS, CDR2 SASEGT. DNA for the CDR3: TGTGCCAGCAGAGACCCGAGCGGGGCAACAGATACGCAGTATTTT. As protein: CASRDPSGATDTQYF.

The chain joins TRBV5-1 to TRBJ1-1, with a tentative D call TRBD1 (5 bases). Per the germline V gene, CDR1 is SGHRS and CDR2 is YFSETQ. V lost 0 bases to trimming and J lost 1 base, with 13 bases between them. The CDR3 runs 16 residues. The CDR3 coding sequence is TGCGCCAGCAGCTTGGTCGTTACAGGCACGAACACTGAAGCTTTCTTT. The encoded protein is CASSLVVTGTNTEAFF.

J is TRBJ2-2 and V is TRBV7-3; a weak D match, TRBD1 (5 bases). CDR1 and CDR2 from the germline V gene are SGHTA and FQGTGA. The CDR3 is 13 amino acids. V dropped 5 bases and J dropped 7 bases, with 11 bases sitting between them. The CDR3 reads CASSKQANGELFF. As DNA, the CDR3 is TGTGCCAGCAGCAAACAGGCTAACGGGGAGCTGTTTTTT.

This clone was observed a few times. Here the CDR3 DNA reads TGTGCTAGTGTTATGGTACCCCTCCACTTT. Amino acids: CASVMVPLHF. The genes are TRBV12-5 and TRBJ1-6; D not certain. The CDR3 length is 10 residues. Germline V lookup: CDR1 LGHNT, CDR2 FRNRAP. Trimming left V 7 bases short and J 12 bases short, with 7 bases between.

V and J are TRBV9 and TRBJ2-7; D remains ambiguous. CDR3 length: 12 amino acids. The germline V gene encodes CDR1 SGDLS and CDR2 YYNGEE. Trimming left V 4 bases short and J 6 bases short, with 11 bases between. DNA of the CDR3: TGTGCCAGCAGCCCGGGTGTAGCCGAGCAGTACTTC. It translates to CASSPGVAEQYF.

The genes are TRBV19 and TRBJ1-1; the D gene is possibly TRBD1 (6 bases). V lost 7 bases and J 7 bases, leaving 25 bases between the germline ends. The CDR3 length is 16 residues. Germline V lookup: CDR1 LNHDA, CDR2 SQIVND (reference sequence). The CDR3 here is CASTVSTGMVRGEAFF. Written as DNA, the CDR3 is TGTGCCAGTACAGTGAGTACAGGGATGGTGAGGGGTGAAGCTTTCTTT.

The chain is built from TRBV18 and TRBJ2-5, with 9 bases lining up with TRBD2. Germline-derived CDR1 and CDR2 are KGHSH and LQKENI. V was pared by 3 bases and J by 0 bases, with 5 bases of the junction left unmatched. The CDR3 is 16 residues long. CDR3 in DNA: TGTGCCAGCTCACCCCAACTAGCGGGTTACCAAGAGACCCAGTACTTC. It yields the protein CASSPQLAGYQETQYF. Drawing the rest from reference TRBV18 and TRBJ2-5, the complete variable domain is NAGVMQNPRHLVRRRGQEARLRCSPMKGHSHVYWYRQLPEEGLKFMVYLQKENIIDESGMPKERFSAEFPKEGPSILRIQQVVRGDSAAYFCASSPQLAGYQETQYFGPGTRLLVL.

The CDR3 reads CASSFGLAVYNEQFF. The CDR3 nucleotides read TGTGCCAGCAGCTTCGGACTAGCGGTTTACAATGAGCAGTTCTTC. V gene TRBV11-2 combines with J gene TRBJ2-1, with 10 bases fitting TRBD2. Germline CDR1 SGHAT, CDR2 FQNNGV. Trimming at V came to 3 bases and at J to 4 bases, leaving 3 bases not matched to a gene. The CDR3 loop spans 15 amino acids.

This chain uses TRBV23-1 with TRBJ1-1; D uncertain. TRBV23-1 is an open reading frame whose function is uncertain. Trimming removed 6 bases at V and 0 bases at J, with 17 bases between. The CDR3 spans 16 residues. CDR3 nucleotides: TGCGCCAGCAGCCCAGCTGCTGGGCCCATGAACACTGAAGCTTTCTTT. As protein: CASSPAAGPMNTEAFF.

This clone was recorded only once. The gene calls are TRBV7-3 and TRBJ1-5, with 9 bases fitting TRBD1. The CDR3 is made up of 15 amino acids. The V and J ends lost 5 bases and 6 bases, in that order; junction bases with no gene match: 8. Germline CDR1 is SGHTA and CDR2 is FQGTGA. CDR3 protein: CASSGAGTGFQPQHF. CDR3 bases: TGTGCCAGCAGCGGCGCCGGGACAGGGTTTCAGCCCCAGCATTTT.

The CDR3 reads CASSLDNWLDEQYF. CDR3 DNA sequence: TGTGCCAGCAGCTTGGATAATTGGTTAGACGAGCAGTACTTC. V and J are TRBV5-4 and TRBJ2-5; D is uncertain. The DNA end is more similar to TRBJ2-7, so the J call may be wrong. The CDR3 loop spans 14 amino acids. Germline V CDR1 and CDR2: SGHNT, YYREEE (reference sequence).

The chain uses TRBV4-2 and TRBJ2-3, with D maybe TRBD1 (5 bases). V lost 0 bases to trimming and J lost 0 bases, with 7 bases between them. The V gene's germline CDR1 is LGHNA and CDR2 YNFKEQ. CDR3 size: 15 residues. The CDR3 region is CASSQDYRSTDTQYF. In DNA, the CDR3 is TGTGCCAGCAGCCAAGACTACAGGAGCACAGATACGCAGTATTTT.

The genes are TRBV2 and TRBJ2-5, with D possibly TRBD1 on 5 matching bases. Germline CDR1 SNHLY, CDR2 FYNNEI. The V end lost 2 bases, the J end lost 1 base, and 14 bases lay between the germline ends. The CDR3 loop spans 16 amino acids. CDR3 sequence: CASSELQAQPQETQYF. Here the CDR3 DNA reads TGTGCCAGCAGTGAATTACAGGCCCAACCCCAAGAGACCCAGTACTTC.

The gene calls are TRBV10-1 and TRBJ2-5, with D perhaps matching TRBD2 (5 bases). Germline-derived CDR1 and CDR2 are WNHNN and SYGVQD (reference sequence). The CDR3 runs to 12 residues. V was pared by 8 bases and J by 5 bases, with 12 bases between. The CDR3 loop is CASSTSSETQYF. The CDR3 region has the DNA TGCGCCAGCTCCACTAGTTCGGAGACCCAGTACTTC.

This sequence joins TRBV5-6 and TRBJ2-7; D gene unclear. The CDR3 has 15 residues. In germline, CDR1 is SGHDT, CDR2 YYEEEE. Trimming took 1 base from V and 4 from J, leaving 15 bases between them. CDR3 loop: CASSLFDMDKYEQYF. Here the CDR3 DNA reads TGTGCCAGCAGCTTGTTCGATATGGATAAGTACGAGCAGTACTTC.

This clone has more than one count but fewer than ten. The chain carries TRBV7-9 and TRBJ1-4; D might be TRBD1 (6 bases). This CDR3 has 15 amino acids. From germline, CDR1 is SEHNR and CDR2 FQNEAQ (reference sequence). V was shortened by 3 bases and J by 4 bases, with 12 bases between the two germline ends. As DNA, the CDR3 is TGTGCCAGCAGCTTTGTGGGGGCCCATAATGAAAAACTGTTTTTT. It specifies CASSFVGAHNEKLFF.

This chain connects TRBV6-5 to TRBJ2-1; D gene unclear. CDR3 length: 15 residues. Germline lookup yields CDR1 MNHEY and CDR2 SVGAGI. V dropped 0 bases and J dropped 9 bases, with 15 bases sitting between them. The CDR3 DNA reads TGTGCCAGCAGTTACTCGGTTAACAGTCTCCGTGAGCAGTTCTTC. It translates to CASSYSVNSLREQFF.

V and J are TRBV19 and TRBJ2-1; D remains ambiguous. The CDR3 loop spans 13 amino acids. V was clipped by 4 bases and J by 5 bases, with 9 bases between them. Germline assignment: CDR1 LNHDA and CDR2 SQIVND (reference sequence). CDR3 in DNA: TGTGCCAGTAGTACCTCAACAAACAATGAGCAGTTCTTC. This codes for CASSTSTNNEQFF.

The J gene is TRBJ2-6, the V gene TRBV18; tentative D call: TRBD2 (6 bases). V gave up 5 bases and J gave up 1 base, with 15 bases separating them. The CDR3 consists of 17 residues. Per the germline V gene, CDR1 is KGHSH and CDR2 is LQKENI. The CDR3 DNA reads TGTGCCAGCTCAAAGTTCCCGGGACTGTCTGGGGCCAACGTCCTGACTTTC. Its protein is CASSKFPGLSGANVLTF.

The chain couples TRBV13 to TRBJ2-3, with TRBD2 identical over 7 bases. V lost 5 bases and J lost 2; bases outside the gene matches: 13. The CDR3 loop spans 17 amino acids. Per the germline V gene, CDR1 is PRHDT and CDR2 is FYEKMQ (reference sequence). The CDR3 sequence: CASSPGRSGTATDTQYF. The CDR3 DNA reads TGTGCCAGCAGCCCCGGCCGAAGCGGGACGGCCACAGATACGCAGTATTTT.

The V call is TRBV7-9, the J call TRBJ1-1, with D possibly TRBD1 on 6 matching bases. In germline, CDR1 is SEHNR, CDR2 FQNEAQ (reference sequence). The V and J ends lost 5 bases and 3 bases respectively, with 13 bases between them. The CDR3 is made up of 14 amino acids. CDR3 DNA sequence: TGTGCCAGCAGCATGCCGGGGGCATACACTGAAGCTTTCTTT. Amino acid sequence: CASSMPGAYTEAFF. The variable domain in full, with the rest retrieved from reference TRBV7-9 and TRBJ1-1, is DTGVSQNPRHKITKRGQNVTFRCDPISEHNRLYWYRQTLGQGPEFLTYFQNEAQLEKSRLLSDRFSAERPKGSFSTLEIQRTEQGDSAMYLCASSMPGAYTEAFFGQGTRLTVV.

The gene calls are TRBV29-1 and TRBJ2-2; D might be TRBD1 (6 bases). Germline loops: CDR1 SQVTM, CDR2 ANQGSEA. This CDR3 is built from 12 residues. Trimming took off 6 bases at V and 7 bases at J, with 12 bases between the two ends. The CDR3 DNA sequence: TGCAGCGTAGCACAGGGTTACGGGGAGCTGTTTTTT. It codes for CSVAQGYGELFF.